The T cell receptor beta chain under discussion was sequenced for a study of shared clonotypes between healthy human individuals. Notes on the study in general: Relative to their counterparts shared across all four donors, non-shared clonotypes exhibited diminished generation probabilities. Deeper or shallower sequencing was expected to change how clonotypes are shared among donors.

Genomic DNA from each subset was divided evenly over several immunoSEQ plates. Profiling relied on immunoSEQ multiplex PCR, and the TCRdb table lists in-frame clones only, not all of them. This sample has roughly 2 million clones, with approximately 94% found just once. It was CD45RO-negative cells, positively selected for CCR7, that made up naive CD8 cells, with terminally differentiated effector memory CD45RA+ cells excluded. Donors, healthy HIV-negative adults, lacked recent acute infections or vaccinations. The V and J ends lost 0 bases and 10 bases, in that order; junction bases with no gene match: 8. The CDR3 is made up of 14 amino acids. Germline CDR1 and CDR2: SGHAT and FQNNGV. In the case of this clone: What it binds is not known.

Sequenced: naive CD8+ T cells sorted from blood. The rearrangement links TRBV11-2 to TRBJ1-1, with TRBD1 identical over 7 bases. The TCR originated in a man between 18 and 35 years old in good health. The CDR3 DNA sequence: TGTGCCAGCAGCTTAGAGGACAGGACATATGGAGCTTTCTTT. Translated: CASSLEDRTYGAFF.